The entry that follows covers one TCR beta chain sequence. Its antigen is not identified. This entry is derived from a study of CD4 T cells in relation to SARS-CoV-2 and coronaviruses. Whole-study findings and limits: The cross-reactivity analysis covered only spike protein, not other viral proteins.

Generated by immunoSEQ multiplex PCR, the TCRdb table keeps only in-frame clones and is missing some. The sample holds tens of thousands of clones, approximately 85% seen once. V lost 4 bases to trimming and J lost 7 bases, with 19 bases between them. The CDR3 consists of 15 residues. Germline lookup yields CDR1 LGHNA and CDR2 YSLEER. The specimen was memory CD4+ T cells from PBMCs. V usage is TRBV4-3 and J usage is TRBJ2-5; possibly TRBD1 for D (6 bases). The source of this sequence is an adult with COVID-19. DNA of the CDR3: TGCGCCAGCAGCCGAGACGATGGGGGCGGAGGGACCCAGTACTTC. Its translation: CASSRDDGGGGTQYF.